These 9 T cell receptor beta chains share one sample of origin, sequenced in a study of T cells expressing NK-cell markers (dated by TCRdb to 2019 to 2021). The method behind the library was 5' RACE. The listed sequencing device is Illumina HiSeq 2000. TCRdb reprocessed the public reads and reports one entry per CDR3 protein sequence, without DNA. This sample's table carries about 550,000 distinct CDR3 sequences. The top ten constitute 3% to 4.5% of the sample. Sequencing was done on a sample of blood T cells: a sorted CD56 or NKG2C T cell subset, CD4+ or CD8+ T cells, or bulk PBMC T cells (not recorded which). The receptors come from a man between 18 and 35 years old in good health. Donor details come from another sample of the same person, matched by shared clones.

The chain links TRBV27 to TRBJ1-1; without DNA, the TCRdb call of TRBD1 cannot be checked. The CDR3 has 15 amino acids. Germline CDR1 MNHEY, CDR2 SMNVEV (reference sequence). The CDR3 loop reads CASSLSDRGYTEAFF.

V is TRBV28 and J is TRBJ2-5; TCRdb's D call, TRBD1, is unchecked because there is no DNA. This CDR3 spans 14 amino acids. Per germline, CDR1 MDHEN and CDR2 SYDVKM. The chain's CDR3 is CASSRSTGVVTQYF. The full variable domain, rest sourced from reference TRBV28 and TRBJ2-5, is DVKVTQSSRYLVKRTGEKVFLECVQDMDHENMFWYRQDPGLGLRLIYFSYDVKMKEKGDIPEGYSVSREKKERFSLILESASTNQTSMYLCASSRSTGVVTQYFGPGTRLLVL.

The chain couples TRBV7-9 to TRBJ2-1; TCRdb calls TRBD1, which cannot be checked without DNA. The CDR3 loop spans 13 amino acids. Germline CDR1 reads SEHNR; CDR2 reads FQNEAQ (reference sequence). The CDR3 is CASSLPEGTGKFF. Together with reference TRBV7-9 and TRBJ2-1, the CDR3 gives the full variable domain: DTGVSQNPRHKITKRGQNVTFRCDPISEHNRLYWYRQTLGQGPEFLTYFQNEAQLEKSRLLSDRFSAERPKGSFSTLEIQRTEQGDSAMYLCASSLPEGTGKFFGPGTRLTVL.

The V and J genes are TRBV20-1 and TRBJ2-3; TCRdb indicates TRBD2, and absent DNA this call remains unverified. The CDR3 contains 12 residues. CDR1 and CDR2 from the germline V gene are DFQATT and SNEGSKA (reference sequence). The CDR3 is CSARGDGNTQYF.

CDR3 sequence: CASRSGIITDTQYF. The genes are TRBV6-1 and TRBJ2-3. CDR3 size: 14 residues. In germline, CDR1 is MNHNS, CDR2 SASEGT.

The chain recombines TRBV7-9 with TRBJ2-4. The CDR3 totals 15 residues. Germline CDR1 reads SEHNR; CDR2 reads FQNEAQ (reference sequence). CDR3 loop: CASSLVTPTKNIQYF.

The genes are TRBV7-2 and TRBJ2-3; with no DNA, the TCRdb D assignment of TRBD2 cannot be verified. Looked up from germline, CDR1 is SGHTA and CDR2 is FQGNSA. This CDR3 has 16 amino acids. This CDR3 reads CASSPPSSRGLHTQYF.

The gene calls are TRBV12-3 or TRBV12-4 and TRBJ2-5; TCRdb selects TRBD2, and the lack of DNA leaves this call unchecked. The CDR3 contains 18 residues. The CDR3 loop reads CASSQEGLAKTYQETQYF.

V usage is TRBV20-1 and J usage is TRBJ2-1; TCRdb outputs TRBD1, but without DNA this stays unchecked. This CDR3 is 17 amino acids long. Germline-derived CDR1 and CDR2 are DFQATT and SNEGSKA (reference sequence). The CDR3: CSAREGPGQGVVNEQFF.